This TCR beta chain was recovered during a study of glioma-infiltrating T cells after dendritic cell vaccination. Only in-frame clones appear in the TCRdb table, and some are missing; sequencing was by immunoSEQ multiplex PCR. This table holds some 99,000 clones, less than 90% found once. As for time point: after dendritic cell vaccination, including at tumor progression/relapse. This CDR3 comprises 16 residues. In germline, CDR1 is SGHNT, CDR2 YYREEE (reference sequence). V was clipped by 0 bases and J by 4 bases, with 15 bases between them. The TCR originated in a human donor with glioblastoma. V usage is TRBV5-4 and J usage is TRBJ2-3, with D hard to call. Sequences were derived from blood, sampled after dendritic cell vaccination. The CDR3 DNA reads TGTGCCAGCAGCTTGGAATTGGCGCAGGTAGCAGATACGCAGTATTTT. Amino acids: CASSLELAQVADTQYF.